Listed here are 21 T cell receptor beta chains from one sample, sequenced in a study of cytotoxic CD8 clonotypes in ibrutinib-treated CLL. Repertoires were generated with immunoSEQ multiplex PCR, while TCRdb's copy carries only in-frame clones and drops some. The sample yields about 21,000 clones, less than 80% seen once. The material was PBMCs, obtained before ibrutinib treatment. These receptors were taken from a human donor with chronic lymphocytic leukemia.

The CDR3 loop reads CASRGTPFGELFF. The CDR3 nucleotides are TGTGCCAGCCGGGGGACTCCCTTCGGGGAGCTGTTTTTT. V and J are TRBV7-2 and TRBJ2-2; a possible D gene is TRBD2 (6 bases). In germline, CDR1 is SGHTA, CDR2 FQGNSA. The CDR3 extends over 13 amino acids. V lost 8 bases and J lost 7, with 14 bases in between.

V gene TRBV15 combines with J gene TRBJ2-1, with a weak D call TRBD1 (6 bases). The CDR3 has 13 residues. CDR1 is LNHNV, CDR2 YYDKDF, per germline (reference sequence). The V end lost 9 bases, the J end lost 4 bases, and 13 bases lay between the germline ends. The CDR3 coding sequence is TGTGCCACGGGTGGGGGCTTATACAATGAGCAGTTCTTC. This encodes CATGGGLYNEQFF.

This sequence joins TRBV9 and TRBJ1-2; 7 bases are shared with TRBD1. Germline V gives CDR1 SGDLS, CDR2 YYNGEE. Trimming at V came to 5 bases and at J to 3 bases, leaving 1 base not matched to a gene. CDR3 length: 12 amino acids. As DNA, the CDR3 is TGTGCCAGCAGGGGGACAGACTATGGCTACACCTTC. This translates into CASRGTDYGYTF. The whole variable domain, filled in from reference TRBV9 and TRBJ1-2, reads DSGVTQTPKHLITATGQRVTLRCSPRSGDLSVYWYQQSLDQGLQFLIQYYNGEERAKGNILERFSAQQFPDLHSELNLSSLELGDSALYFCASRGTDYGYTFGSGTRLTVV.

In its sample, this clone was seen once. The genes are TRBV19 and TRBJ2-1; maybe TRBD1 (7 bases). V gave up 7 bases and J gave up 0 bases, with 16 bases separating them. Germline values: CDR1 LNHDA, CDR2 SQIVND (reference sequence). This CDR3 has 16 amino acids. The DNA of the CDR3 is TGTGCCAGTAAAGGGGGGAGACAGGGCTCCTACAATGAGCAGTTCTTC. This sequence encodes CASKGGRQGSYNEQFF.

A few counts support this clone. One end of the junction varies from germline; a read error may be responsible. The rearrangement joins TRBV2 to TRBJ2-7; D is unresolved. CDR1 is SNHLY and CDR2 is FYNNEI in the germline V gene. CDR3 length: 11 residues. CDR3 protein: CASSGPLTTDF. DNA of the CDR3: TGTGCCAGCAGTGGACCCTTGACAACAGACTTC.

The chain uses TRBV11-1 and TRBJ2-1; possible D gene TRBD1, 6 bases. V was shortened by 6 bases and J by 4 bases, with 16 bases between the two germline ends. CDR1 is SGHAT and CDR2 is FQDESV in the germline V gene (reference sequence). The CDR3 is 15 amino acids. The CDR3 region is CASSHTLGQYNEQFF. The CDR3 nucleotides read TGTGCCAGCAGTCACACTCTCGGACAGTACAATGAGCAGTTCTTC.

This chain joins TRBV5-1 and TRBJ2-1, with 8 positions matching TRBD1. Germline CDR1 is SGHRS and CDR2 is YFSETQ. The length of the CDR3 is 15 residues. V dropped 4 bases and J dropped 5; count of bases not matched to a gene: 8. CDR3 bases: TGCGCCAGCAGCATAGGACAGGGTATTAACAATGAGCAGTTCTTC. It codes for CASSIGQGINNEQFF.

V usage is TRBV18 and J usage is TRBJ2-2, with a weak D call TRBD1 (5 bases). The germline V and J ends were trimmed by 3 bases and 0 bases, with 11 bases remaining between them. CDR1 is KGHSH, CDR2 LQKENI, per germline. This CDR3 region has 16 residues. The CDR3: CASSPRQQTNTGELFF. In DNA, the CDR3 is TGTGCCAGCTCACCGCGACAGCAGACGAACACCGGGGAGCTGTTTTTT.

This chain links TRBV20-1 with TRBJ2-7; D is uncertain. CDR3 size: 10 residues. V shed 6 bases and J shed 2 bases, with 5 bases lying between them. Germline CDR1 DFQATT, CDR2 SNEGSKA (reference sequence). CDR3 sequence (DNA): TGCAGTGCGGGTACCTACGAGCAGTACTTC. Translation: CSAGTYEQYF.

The chain couples TRBV18 to TRBJ2-3; 8 nucleotides match TRBD2. This CDR3 spans 16 amino acids. Per germline, CDR1 KGHSH and CDR2 LQKENI. Unmatched junction bases numbered 8, after V lost 3 bases and J lost 3 bases. The CDR3 loop is CASSPRRSGGTDTQYF. The CDR3 nucleotides read TGTGCCAGCTCACCCCGTCGGAGCGGGGGAACAGATACGCAGTATTTT.

V is TRBV19 and J is TRBJ1-5, with 7 bases that match TRBD1. This CDR3 has 13 residues. V gave up 5 bases and J gave up 5 bases; unmatched junction bases: 3. Germline V gene lookup returns CDR1 LNHDA and CDR2 SQIVND (reference sequence). CDR3 amino acids: CASSADRYQPQHF. CDR3 nucleotide sequence: TGTGCCAGTAGTGCGGACAGGTATCAGCCCCAGCATTTT. Combining the CDR3 with reference TRBV19 and TRBJ1-5 gives the whole variable domain DGGITQSPKYLFRKEGQNVTLSCEQNLNHDAMYWYRQDPGQGLRLIYYSQIVNDFQKGDIAEGYSVSREKKESFPLTVTSAQKNPTAFYLCASSADRYQPQHFGDGTRLSIL.

The table lists this clone with a few counts. V usage is TRBV6-5 and J usage is TRBJ2-2, with D unresolved. V shed 3 bases and J shed 6 bases, with 5 bases lying between them. The CDR3 runs to 12 residues. Germline loops: CDR1 MNHEY, CDR2 SVGAGI. The chain's CDR3 is CASSYFAGELFF. For the CDR3, the DNA is TGTGCCAGCAGTTATTTCGCCGGGGAGCTGTTTTTT.

This rearrangement joins TRBV6-5 to TRBJ2-7, with TRBD2 matching 9 bases. The trim removed 11 bases at V and 4 bases at J, leaving 15 bases unmatched. Germline V gene lookup returns CDR1 MNHEY and CDR2 SVGAGI. CDR3 length equals 15 residues. The DNA for the CDR3 is TGTGCCTCGAGGGAGGCTAGCGGGAAATTATACGAGCAGTACTTC. Residues: CASREASGKLYEQYF.

The chain joins TRBV18 to TRBJ1-4, with TRBD1 as a possible D gene (5 bases). The CDR3 runs 15 residues. Deletions cut 5 bases from V and 4 bases from J, with 14 bases between. CDR1 KGHSH and CDR2 LQKENI come from the germline V gene. As DNA, the CDR3 is TGTGCCAGCTCAGCCCAGGGTTCGGGTAATGAAAAACTGTTTTTT. It translates to CASSAQGSGNEKLFF.

On this clone: Since a much larger clone is just one base distant, this may be a read error. V usage is TRBV2 and J usage is TRBJ1-2; D possibly corresponds to TRBD1 (6 bases). V was cut by 6 bases and J by 7 bases, with 18 bases left in between. This CDR3 comprises 14 residues. Per the germline V gene, CDR1 is SNHLY and CDR2 is FYNNEI. The CDR3, as DNA: TGTGCCAGCAGCCTAAGACAGGCATACTGTGGCTACACCTTC. Its protein is CASSLRQAYCGYTF.

This clone came up once. Here the CDR3 DNA reads TGTGCCAGCACCAGGGACAGCTCCTACAATGAGCAGTTCTTC. Protein product: CASTRDSSYNEQFF. The chain joins TRBV6-5 to TRBJ2-1; 7 nucleotides line up with TRBD1. V trimming: 7 bases; J trimming: 0 bases; junction bases outside the gene matches: 3. The CDR3 covers 14 residues. CDR1 is MNHEY, CDR2 SVGAGI, per germline.

The chain joins TRBV27 to TRBJ2-3, with TRBD2 matching over 10 bases. The CDR3 loop spans 16 amino acids. V lost 5 bases, J lost 5 bases, and 10 bases stayed unmatched. Germline V lookup: CDR1 MNHEY, CDR2 SMNVEV (reference sequence). The CDR3 loop is CASSISSGSYLDTQYF. Here the CDR3 DNA reads TGTGCCAGCAGTATCTCTAGCGGGAGTTATTTAGATACGCAGTATTTT.

The chain links TRBV11-2 to TRBJ2-5, with D perhaps TRBD2 (5 bases). The germline V gene encodes CDR1 SGHAT and CDR2 FQNNGV. Trimming cost V 7 bases and J 0 bases, with 15 bases left between them. This CDR3 comprises 15 residues. CDR3 DNA: TGTGCCAGCACGCCTACGATGGAGGACCAAGAGACCCAGTACTTC. Amino acids: CASTPTMEDQETQYF.

V usage is TRBV10-3 and J usage is TRBJ2-3; 12 nucleotides match TRBD1. The trim removed 0 bases at V and 4 bases at J, leaving 8 bases unmatched. In germline, CDR1 is ENHRY, CDR2 SYGVKD. The CDR3 covers 18 residues. This CDR3 reads CAISESIGGTGGADTQYF. CDR3 sequence (DNA): TGTGCCATCAGTGAGTCGATTGGTGGGACAGGGGGCGCAGATACGCAGTATTTT.

The J gene is TRBJ2-7, the V gene TRBV6-5; tentative D call: TRBD2 (6 bases). There are 10 residues in the CDR3. Between the trimmed V and J ends, which lost 6 bases and 8 bases, there was a span of 8 bases. CDR1 is MNHEY, CDR2 SVGAGI, per germline. CDR3: CASRGGKQYF. As DNA, the CDR3 is TGTGCCAGCAGGGGAGGTAAGCAGTACTTC.

This chain joins TRBV19 and TRBJ2-1; tentative D call: TRBD1 (5 bases). The V gene lost 0 bases and the J gene lost 2 bases, with 8 bases spanning the gap. The CDR3 runs 15 residues. Germline V gene data show CDR1 as LNHDA and CDR2 as SQIVND (reference sequence). Written as DNA, the CDR3 is TGTGCCAGTAGTATAGATGCAGGGCCCTACAATGAGCAGTTCTTC. This codes for CASSIDAGPYNEQFF. Filled out from reference TRBV19 and TRBJ2-1, the complete variable domain reads DGGITQSPKYLFRKEGQNVTLSCEQNLNHDAMYWYRQDPGQGLRLIYYSQIVNDFQKGDIAEGYSVSREKKESFPLTVTSAQKNPTAFYLCASSIDAGPYNEQFFGPGTRLTVL.